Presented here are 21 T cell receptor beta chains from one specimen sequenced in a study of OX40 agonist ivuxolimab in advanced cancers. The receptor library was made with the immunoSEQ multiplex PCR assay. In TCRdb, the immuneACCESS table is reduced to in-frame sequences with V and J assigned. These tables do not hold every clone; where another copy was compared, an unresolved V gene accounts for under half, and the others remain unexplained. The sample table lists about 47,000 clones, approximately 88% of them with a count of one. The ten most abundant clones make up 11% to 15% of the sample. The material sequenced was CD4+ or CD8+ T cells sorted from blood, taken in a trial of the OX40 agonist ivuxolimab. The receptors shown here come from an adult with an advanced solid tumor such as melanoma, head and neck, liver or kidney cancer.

DNA for the CDR3: TGCGCCAGCAGCTTGTTAACAGATACGCAGTATTTT. It specifies CASSLLTDTQYF. The chain links TRBV5-1 to TRBJ2-3, with D uncertain. Germline assignment: CDR1 SGHRS and CDR2 YFSETQ. This CDR3 contains 12 residues. The V end lost 1 base, the J end lost 3 bases, and 3 bases lay between the germline ends.

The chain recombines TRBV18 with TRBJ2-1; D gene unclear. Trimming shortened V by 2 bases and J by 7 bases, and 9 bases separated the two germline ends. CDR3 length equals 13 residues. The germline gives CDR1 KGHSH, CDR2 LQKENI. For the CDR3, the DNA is TGTGCCAGCTCACCATCCTTACTGAATGAGCAGTTCTTC. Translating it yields CASSPSLLNEQFF.

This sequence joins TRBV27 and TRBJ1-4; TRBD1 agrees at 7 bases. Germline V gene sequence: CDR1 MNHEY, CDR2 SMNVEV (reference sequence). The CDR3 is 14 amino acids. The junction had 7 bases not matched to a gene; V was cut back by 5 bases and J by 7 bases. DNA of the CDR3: TGTGCCAGCAGTCGACAGGGTAACGGTGAAAAACTGTTTTTT. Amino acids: CASSRQGNGEKLFF.

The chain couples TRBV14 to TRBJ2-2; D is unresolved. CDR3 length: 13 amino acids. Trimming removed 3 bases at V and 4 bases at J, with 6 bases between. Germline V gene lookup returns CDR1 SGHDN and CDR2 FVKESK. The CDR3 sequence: CASSQQTTGELFF. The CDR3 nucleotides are TGTGCCAGCAGCCAGCAGACCACCGGGGAGCTGTTTTTT.

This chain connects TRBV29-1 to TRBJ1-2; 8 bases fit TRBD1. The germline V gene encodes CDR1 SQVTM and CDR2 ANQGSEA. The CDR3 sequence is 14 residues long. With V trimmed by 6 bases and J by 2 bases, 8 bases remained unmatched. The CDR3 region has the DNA TGCAGCGTGGCGGGACAGGCCTCGAACTATGGCTACACCTTC. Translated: CSVAGQASNYGYTF.

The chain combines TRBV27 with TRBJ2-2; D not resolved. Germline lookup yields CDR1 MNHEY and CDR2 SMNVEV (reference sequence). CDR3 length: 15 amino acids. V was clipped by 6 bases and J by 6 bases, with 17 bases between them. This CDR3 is CASRQSTLLPGELFF. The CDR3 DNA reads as TGTGCCAGCAGACAATCCACTCTTCTTCCCGGGGAGCTGTTTTTT.

The CDR3 coding sequence is TGTGCCAGCTCTCGGACCGGGCCTCAGAGGTACGAGCAGTACTTC. The encoded protein is CASSRTGPQRYEQYF. The chain recombines TRBV18 with TRBJ2-7, with unresolved D. The CDR3 has 15 residues. V lost 6 bases and J 4 bases, leaving 19 bases between the germline ends. Germline CDR1 and CDR2: KGHSH and LQKENI.

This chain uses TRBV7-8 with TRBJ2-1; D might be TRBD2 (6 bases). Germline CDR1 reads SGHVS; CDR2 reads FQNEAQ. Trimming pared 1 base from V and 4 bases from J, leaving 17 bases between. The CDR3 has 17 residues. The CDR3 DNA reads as TGTGCCAGCAGCTTAGAACGGGGAGGCCGTGATTACAATGAGCAGTTCTTC. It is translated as CASSLERGGRDYNEQFF. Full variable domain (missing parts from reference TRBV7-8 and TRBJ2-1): GAGVSQSPRYKVAKRGQDVALRCDPISGHVSLFWYQQALGQGPEFLTYFQNEAQLDKSGLPSDRFFAERPEGSVSTLKIQRTQQEDSAVYLCASSLERGGRDYNEQFFGPGTRLTVL.

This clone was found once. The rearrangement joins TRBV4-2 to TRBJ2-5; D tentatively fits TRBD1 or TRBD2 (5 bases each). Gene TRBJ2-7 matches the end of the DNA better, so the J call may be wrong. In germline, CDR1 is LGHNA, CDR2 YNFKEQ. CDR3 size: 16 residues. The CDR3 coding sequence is TGTGCCAGCAGCCAGTCTGTCCGGCAGGGAGCTTTCGAGCAGTACTTC. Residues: CASSQSVRQGAFEQYF.

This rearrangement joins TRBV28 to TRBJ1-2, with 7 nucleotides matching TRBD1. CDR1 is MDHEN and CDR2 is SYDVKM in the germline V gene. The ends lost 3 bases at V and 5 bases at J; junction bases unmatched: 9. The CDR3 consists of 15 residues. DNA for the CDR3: TGTGCCAGCAGTTTTAGTCGGCAGGGGGGTTATGGCTACACCTTC. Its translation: CASSFSRQGGYGYTF.

CDR3 in DNA: TGTGCCAGTAGTATCTGGAGAGACAATGAGCAGTTCTTC. Residues: CASSIWRDNEQFF. V and J are TRBV19 and TRBJ2-1, with D unclear. There are 13 residues in the CDR3. The germline V gene encodes CDR1 LNHDA and CDR2 SQIVND (reference sequence). V was cut by 3 bases and J by 5 bases, with 8 bases left in between.

As DNA, the CDR3 is TGTGCCAGCAGCCCTACCGGGACTAGCGCGCAAGAGACCCAGTACTTC. Protein: CASSPTGTSAQETQYF. The rearrangement links TRBV27 to TRBJ2-5, with 10 bases lining up with TRBD2. Trimming cost V 6 bases and J 2 bases; bases outside gene matches: 9. The length of the CDR3 is 16 residues. Germline V gene data show CDR1 as MNHEY and CDR2 as SMNVEV (reference sequence).

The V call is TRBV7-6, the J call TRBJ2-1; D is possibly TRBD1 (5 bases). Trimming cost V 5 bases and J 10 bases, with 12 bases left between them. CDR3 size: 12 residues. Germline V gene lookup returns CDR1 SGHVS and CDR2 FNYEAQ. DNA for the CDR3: TGTGCCAGCAGCCCTAGACAGTCAGAGCAGTTCTTC. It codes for CASSPRQSEQFF. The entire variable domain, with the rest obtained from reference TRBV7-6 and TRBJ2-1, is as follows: GAGVSQSPRYKVTKRGQDVALRCDPISGHVSLYWYRQALGQGPEFLTYFNYEAQQDKSGLPNDRFSAERPEGSISTLTIQRTEQRDSAMYRCASSPRQSEQFFGPGTRLTVL.

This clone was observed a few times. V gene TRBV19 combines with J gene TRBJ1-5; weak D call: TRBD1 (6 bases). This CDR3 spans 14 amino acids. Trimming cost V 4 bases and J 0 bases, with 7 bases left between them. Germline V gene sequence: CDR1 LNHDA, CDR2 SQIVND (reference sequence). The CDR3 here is CASSKQGSNQPQHF. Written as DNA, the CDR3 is TGTGCCAGTAGTAAACAGGGTAGCAATCAGCCCCAGCATTTT.

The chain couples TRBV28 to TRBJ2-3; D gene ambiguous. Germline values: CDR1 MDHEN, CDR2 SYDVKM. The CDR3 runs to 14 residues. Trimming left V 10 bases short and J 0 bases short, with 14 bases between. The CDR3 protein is CATLTPLSTDTQYF. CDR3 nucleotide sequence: TGTGCCACCCTCACCCCTCTTAGCACAGATACGCAGTATTTT. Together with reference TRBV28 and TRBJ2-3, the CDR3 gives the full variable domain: DVKVTQSSRYLVKRTGEKVFLECVQDMDHENMFWYRQDPGLGLRLIYFSYDVKMKEKGDIPEGYSVSREKKERFSLILESASTNQTSMYLCATLTPLSTDTQYFGPGTRLTVL.

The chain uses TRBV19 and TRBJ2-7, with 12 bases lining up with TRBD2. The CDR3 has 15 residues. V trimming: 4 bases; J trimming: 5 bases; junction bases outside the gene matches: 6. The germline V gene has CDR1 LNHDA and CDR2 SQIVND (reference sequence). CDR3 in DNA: TGTGCCAGTAGTAAACGACTAGCGGGAGTGGACGAGCAGTACTTC. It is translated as CASSKRLAGVDEQYF.

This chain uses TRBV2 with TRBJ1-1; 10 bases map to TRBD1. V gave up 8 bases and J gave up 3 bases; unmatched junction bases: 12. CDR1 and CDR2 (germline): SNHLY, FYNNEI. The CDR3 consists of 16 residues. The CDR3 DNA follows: TGTGCCAGCGCGACTGAGGGACAGGGGTTGGACACTGAAGCTTTCTTT. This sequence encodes CASATEGQGLDTEAFF.

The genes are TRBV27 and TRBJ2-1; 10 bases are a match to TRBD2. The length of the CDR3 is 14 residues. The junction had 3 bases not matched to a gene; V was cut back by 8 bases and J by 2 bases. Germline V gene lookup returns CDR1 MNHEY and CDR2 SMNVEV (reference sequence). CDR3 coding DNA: TGTGCCAGCCACAGCGGGAGGGCCTACAATGAGCAGTTCTTC. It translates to CASHSGRAYNEQFF.

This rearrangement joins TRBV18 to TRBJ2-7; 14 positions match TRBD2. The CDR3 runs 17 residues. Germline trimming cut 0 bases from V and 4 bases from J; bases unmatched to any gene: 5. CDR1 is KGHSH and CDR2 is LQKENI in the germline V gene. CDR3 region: CASSPPGGLAGEYEQYF. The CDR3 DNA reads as TGTGCCAGCTCACCACCAGGGGGACTAGCGGGGGAATACGAGCAGTACTTC.

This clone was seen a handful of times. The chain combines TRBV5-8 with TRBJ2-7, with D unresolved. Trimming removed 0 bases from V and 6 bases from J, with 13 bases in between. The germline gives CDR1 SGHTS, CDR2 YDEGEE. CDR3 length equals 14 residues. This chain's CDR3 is CASSLARRGVEQYF. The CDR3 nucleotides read TGTGCCAGCAGCTTGGCTAGACGAGGAGTCGAGCAGTACTTC.

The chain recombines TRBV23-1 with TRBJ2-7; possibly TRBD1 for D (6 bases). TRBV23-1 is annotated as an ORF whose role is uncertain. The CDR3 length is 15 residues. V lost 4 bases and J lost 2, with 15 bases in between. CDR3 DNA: TGCGCCAGCAGTCGTTCGGGCAGGGACACCTACGAGCAGTACTTC. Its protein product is CASSRSGRDTYEQYF.